This T cell receptor beta chain was retrieved from a study of lymphopenia after photon versus proton radiotherapy. The study, taken as a whole, reports: Proton therapy kept repertoires fairly stable, unlike photons, which gained effector/memory cells. After lymphocyte nadir, photon-treated repertoires showed oligoclonal expansion, especially CD8+ Temra. Survival link was tested only in deceased patients; proton benefit remains a possibility. A bigger post-nadir fall in TCR diversity correlated inversely with survival time in deceased patients.

As concerns this clone: The antigen remains undetermined. One end of the junction varies from germline; a read error may be responsible.

The V gene's germline CDR1 is SSHAT and CDR2 FNYEAQ (reference sequence). There are 15 residues in the CDR3. This table comes from immunoSEQ multiplex PCR, and its TCRdb copy is limited to in-frame clones, with some not included. The sample has over 55,000 clones, 85% to 90% seen once. This material consisted of peripheral blood, taken from a patient treated with proton-based radiotherapy. V usage is TRBV7-7 and J usage is TRBJ2-2; D may be TRBD1 (6 bases). The receptor was derived from an elderly man with esophageal cancer. CDR3 region: CASSPDRFRSGELFF. The CDR3 DNA is TGTGCTAGCAGCCCAGACAGGTTTAGGTCCGGGGAGCTGTTTTTT.